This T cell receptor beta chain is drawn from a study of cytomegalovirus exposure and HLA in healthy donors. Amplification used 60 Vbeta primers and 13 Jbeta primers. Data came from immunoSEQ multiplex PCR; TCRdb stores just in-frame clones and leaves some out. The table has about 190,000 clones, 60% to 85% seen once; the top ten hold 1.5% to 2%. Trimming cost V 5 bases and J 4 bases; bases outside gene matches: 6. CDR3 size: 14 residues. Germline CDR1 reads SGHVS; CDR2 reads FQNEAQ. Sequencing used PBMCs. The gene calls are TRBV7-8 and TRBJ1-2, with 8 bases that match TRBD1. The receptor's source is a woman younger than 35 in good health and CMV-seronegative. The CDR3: CASSPTTGGYGYTF. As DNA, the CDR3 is TGTGCCAGCAGCCCTACAACAGGGGGCTATGGCTACACCTTC. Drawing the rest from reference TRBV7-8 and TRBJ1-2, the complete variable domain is GAGVSQSPRYKVAKRGQDVALRCDPISGHVSLFWYQQALGQGPEFLTYFQNEAQLDKSGLPSDRFFAERPEGSVSTLKIQRTQQEDSAVYLCASSPTTGGYGYTFGSGTRLTVV.